This T cell receptor beta chain derives from a study of CXCR3-negative and CXCR3-positive naive CD8 T cells. The wider study: TRB reads totalled about 135 million, about 1.5 +/- 0.3 million per library. Study results and limitations: For the naive subsets, surface CD5 was similar, and TCR strength was inferred from TRB CDR3 properties.

UMI-labeled 5' RACE yielded the TRB cDNA libraries. TCRdb reprocessed the 5' RACE reads; each CDR3 protein has one entry and no DNA is given. Recorded here are about 90,000 distinct CDR3 sequences; the top ten clones represent 0.85% to 1.4%. Sorts performed in triplicate captured 320,000 or so cells each from every CD8+ T cell subset. CD45RO-CCR7+CD27+CD95- defined naive CD8+ T cells. Comments on this clonotype: Its specificity is not known.

This CDR3 is built from 12 residues. CDR1 SQVTM and CDR2 ANQGSEA come from the germline V gene. The rearrangement uses TRBV29-1 and TRBJ2-7. The receptor's source is a human donor in good health. Some clones in this sample may be carry-over from other donors' samples. The sequencing sample was made of naive CXCR3- CD8+ T cells from blood. Subset reported: CD45RO-CCR7+CD27+CD95- naive CD8+ T cells lacking CXCR3 (TNR3-). CDR3 region: CSVEIGTYEQYF.